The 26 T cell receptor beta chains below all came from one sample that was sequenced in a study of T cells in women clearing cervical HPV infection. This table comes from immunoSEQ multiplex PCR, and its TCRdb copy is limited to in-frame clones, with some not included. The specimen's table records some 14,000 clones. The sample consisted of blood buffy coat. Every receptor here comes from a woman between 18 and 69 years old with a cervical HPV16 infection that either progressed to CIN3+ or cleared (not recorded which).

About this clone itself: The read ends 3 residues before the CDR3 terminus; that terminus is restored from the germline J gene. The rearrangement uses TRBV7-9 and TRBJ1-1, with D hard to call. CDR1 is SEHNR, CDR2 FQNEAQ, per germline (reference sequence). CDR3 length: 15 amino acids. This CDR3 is CASSRGLAAPYEAFF. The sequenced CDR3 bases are TGTGCCAGCAGCCGAGGACTAGCGGCCCCCTACGAG. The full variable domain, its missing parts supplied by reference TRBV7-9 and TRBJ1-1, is DTGVSQNPRHKITKRGQNVTFRCDPISEHNRLYWYRQTLGQGPEFLTYFQNEAQLEKSRLLSDRFSAERPKGSFSTLEIQRTEQGDSAMYLCASSRGLAAPYEAFFGQGTRLTVV.

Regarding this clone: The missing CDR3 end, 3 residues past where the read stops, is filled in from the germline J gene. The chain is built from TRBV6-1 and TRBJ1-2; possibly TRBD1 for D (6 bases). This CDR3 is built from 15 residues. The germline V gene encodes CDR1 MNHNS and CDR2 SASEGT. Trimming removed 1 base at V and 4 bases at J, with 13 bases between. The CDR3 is CASSEGQGQSYGYTF. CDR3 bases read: TGTGCCAGCAGTGAAGGGCAGGGGCAGAGCTATGGC.

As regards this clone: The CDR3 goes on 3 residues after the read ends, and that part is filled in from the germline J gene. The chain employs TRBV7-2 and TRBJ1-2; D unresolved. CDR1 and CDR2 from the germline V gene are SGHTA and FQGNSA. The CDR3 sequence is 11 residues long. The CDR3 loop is CASSPHYDYTF. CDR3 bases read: TGTGCCAGCAGCCCCCACTACGAC. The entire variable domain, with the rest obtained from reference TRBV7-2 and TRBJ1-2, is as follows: GAGVSQSPSNKVTEKGKDVELRCDPISGHTALYWYRQSLGQGLEFLIYFQGNSAPDKSGLPSDRFSAERTGGSVSTLTIQRTQQEDSAVYLCASSPHYDYTFGSGTRLTVV.

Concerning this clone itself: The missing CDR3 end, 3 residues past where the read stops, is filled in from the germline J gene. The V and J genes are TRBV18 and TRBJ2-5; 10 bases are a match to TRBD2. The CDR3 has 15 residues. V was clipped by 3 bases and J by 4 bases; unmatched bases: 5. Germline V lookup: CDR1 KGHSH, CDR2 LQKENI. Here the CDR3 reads CASSPPGLALETQYF. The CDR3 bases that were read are TGTGCCAGCTCACCCCCGGGACTAGCGTTAGAGACC.

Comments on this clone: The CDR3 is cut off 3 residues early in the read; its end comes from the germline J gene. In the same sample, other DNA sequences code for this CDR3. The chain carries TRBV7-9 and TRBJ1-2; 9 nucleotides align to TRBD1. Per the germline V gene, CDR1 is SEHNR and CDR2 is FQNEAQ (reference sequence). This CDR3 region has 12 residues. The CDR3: CASSSGQGGYTF. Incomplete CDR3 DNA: TGTGCCAGCAGCTCCGGACAGGGGGGC.

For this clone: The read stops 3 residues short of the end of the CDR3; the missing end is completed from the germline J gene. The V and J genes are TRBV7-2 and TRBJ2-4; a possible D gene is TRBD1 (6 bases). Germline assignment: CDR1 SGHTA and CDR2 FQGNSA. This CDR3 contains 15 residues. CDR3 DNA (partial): TGTGCCAGCAGCTTAGTTCAGGGGTCTCGTTATGGT. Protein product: CASSLVQGSRYG. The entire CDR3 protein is CASSLVQGSRYGQYF. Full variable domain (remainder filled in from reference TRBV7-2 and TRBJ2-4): GAGVSQSPSNKVTEKGKDVELRCDPISGHTALYWYRQSLGQGLEFLIYFQGNSAPDKSGLPSDRFSAERTGGSVSTLTIQRTQQEDSAVYLCASSLVQGSRYGQYFGAGTRLSVL.

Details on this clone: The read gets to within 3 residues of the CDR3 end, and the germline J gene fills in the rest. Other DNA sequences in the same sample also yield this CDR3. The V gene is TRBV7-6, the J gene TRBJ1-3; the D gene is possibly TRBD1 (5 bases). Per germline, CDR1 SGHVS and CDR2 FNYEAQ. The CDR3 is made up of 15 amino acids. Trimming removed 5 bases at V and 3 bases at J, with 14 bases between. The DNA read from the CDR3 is TGTGCCAGCAGCAAAGGACAAGGCGATGGAAACACC. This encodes CASSKGQGDGNT. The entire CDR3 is CASSKGQGDGNTIYF.

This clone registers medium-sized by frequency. CDR3 DNA, as far as it was read: TGCAGCGTTGGCTGGGGGGAGGCAGATACG. Amino acid sequence: CSVGWGEADT. The complete CDR3 protein is CSVGWGEADTQYF. V is TRBV29-1 and J is TRBJ2-3; D is possibly TRBD2 (6 bases). The read ends 3 residues shy of where the CDR3 ends; the end is completed using the germline J gene. This CDR3 contains 13 residues. CDR1 and CDR2 from the germline V gene are SQVTM and ANQGSEA. Trimming cost V 4 bases and J 4 bases, with 12 bases left between them.

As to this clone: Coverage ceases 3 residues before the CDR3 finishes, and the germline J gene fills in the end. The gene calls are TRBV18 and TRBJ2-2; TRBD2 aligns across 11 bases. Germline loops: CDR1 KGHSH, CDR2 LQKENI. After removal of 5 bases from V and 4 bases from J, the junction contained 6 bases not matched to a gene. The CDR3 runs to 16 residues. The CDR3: CASSALAGGSTGELFF. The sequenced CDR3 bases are TGTGCCAGCTCAGCTCTAGCGGGAGGAAGCACCGGGGAG. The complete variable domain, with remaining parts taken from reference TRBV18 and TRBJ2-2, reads NAGVMQNPRHLVRRRGQEARLRCSPMKGHSHVYWYRQLPEEGLKFMVYLQKENIIDESGMPKERFSAEFPKEGPSILRIQQVVRGDSAAYFCASSALAGGSTGELFFGEGSRLTVL.

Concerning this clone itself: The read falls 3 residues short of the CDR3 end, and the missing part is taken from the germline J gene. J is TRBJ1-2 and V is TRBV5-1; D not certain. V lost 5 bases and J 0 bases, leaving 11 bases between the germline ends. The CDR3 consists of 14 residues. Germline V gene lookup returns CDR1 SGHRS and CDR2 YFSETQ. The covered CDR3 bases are TGCGCCAGCAGACCTCAGGCATCTAACTATGGC. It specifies CASRPQASNYG. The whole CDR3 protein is CASRPQASNYGYTF.

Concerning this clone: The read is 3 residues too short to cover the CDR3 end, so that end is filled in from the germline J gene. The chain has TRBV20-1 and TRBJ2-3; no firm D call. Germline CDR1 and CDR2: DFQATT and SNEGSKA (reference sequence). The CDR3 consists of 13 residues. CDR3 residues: CSVKGRAGETQYF. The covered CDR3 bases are TGCAGTGTCAAAGGAAGGGCCGGAGAGACG.

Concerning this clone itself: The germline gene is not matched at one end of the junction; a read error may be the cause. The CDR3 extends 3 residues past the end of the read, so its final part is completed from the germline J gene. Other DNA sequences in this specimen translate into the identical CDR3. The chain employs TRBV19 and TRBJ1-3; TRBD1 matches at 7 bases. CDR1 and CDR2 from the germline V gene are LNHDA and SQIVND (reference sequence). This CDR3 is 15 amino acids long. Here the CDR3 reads CASRIQGPHGNTIYF. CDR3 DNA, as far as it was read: TGTGCCAGTAGGATACAGGGGCCGCATGGAAACACA.

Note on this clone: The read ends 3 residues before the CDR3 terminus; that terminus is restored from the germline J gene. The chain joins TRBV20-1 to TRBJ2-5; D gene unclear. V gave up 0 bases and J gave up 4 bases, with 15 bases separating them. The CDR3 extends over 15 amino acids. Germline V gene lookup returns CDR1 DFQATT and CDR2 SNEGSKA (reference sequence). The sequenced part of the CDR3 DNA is TGCAGTGCTAGAGATCCTGGCGGTCATGGAGAGACC. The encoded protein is CSARDPGGHGET. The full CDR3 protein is CSARDPGGHGETQYF.

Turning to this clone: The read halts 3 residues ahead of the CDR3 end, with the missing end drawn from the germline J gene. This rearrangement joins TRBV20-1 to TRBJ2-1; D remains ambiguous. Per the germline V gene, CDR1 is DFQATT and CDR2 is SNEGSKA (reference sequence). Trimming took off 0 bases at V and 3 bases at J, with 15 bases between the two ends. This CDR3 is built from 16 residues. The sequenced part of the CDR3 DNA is TGCAGTGCTAGAGATACTCAGCTTAGGGTCTACAATGAG. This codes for CSARDTQLRVYNE. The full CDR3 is CSARDTQLRVYNEQFF.

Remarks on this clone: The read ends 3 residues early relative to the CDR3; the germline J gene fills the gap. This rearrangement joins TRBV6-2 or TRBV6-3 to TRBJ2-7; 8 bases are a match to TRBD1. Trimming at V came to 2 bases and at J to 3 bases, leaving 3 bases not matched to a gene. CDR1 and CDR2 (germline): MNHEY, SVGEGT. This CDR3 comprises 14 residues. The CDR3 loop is CASSYGTGVYEQYF. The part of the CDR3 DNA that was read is TGTGCCAGCAGTTACGGGACAGGAGTCTACGAG.

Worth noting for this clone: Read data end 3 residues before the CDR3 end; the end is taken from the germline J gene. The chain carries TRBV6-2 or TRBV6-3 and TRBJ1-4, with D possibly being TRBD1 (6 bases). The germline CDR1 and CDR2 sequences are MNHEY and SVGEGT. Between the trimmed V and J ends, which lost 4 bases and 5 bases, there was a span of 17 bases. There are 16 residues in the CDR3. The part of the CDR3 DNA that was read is TGTGCCAGCAGTTCCGGACAGATAGGGCTAAATGAAAAA. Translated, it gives CASSSGQIGLNEK. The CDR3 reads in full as CASSSGQIGLNEKLFF.

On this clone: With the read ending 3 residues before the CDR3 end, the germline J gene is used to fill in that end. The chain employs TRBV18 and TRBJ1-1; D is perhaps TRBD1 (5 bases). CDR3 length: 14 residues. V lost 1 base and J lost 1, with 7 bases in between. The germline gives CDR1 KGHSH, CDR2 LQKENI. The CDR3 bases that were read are TGTGCCAGCTCACCACTTGGACAGAACACTGAA. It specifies CASSPLGQNTE. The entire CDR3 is CASSPLGQNTEAFF.

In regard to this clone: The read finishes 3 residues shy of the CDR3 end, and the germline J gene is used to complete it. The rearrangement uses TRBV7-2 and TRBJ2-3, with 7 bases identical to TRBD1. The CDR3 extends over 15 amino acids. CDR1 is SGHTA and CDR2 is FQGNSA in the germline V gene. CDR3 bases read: TGTGCCAGCAGCACTAAGACAGGGTACCAAGAGACG. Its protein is CASSTKTGYQET. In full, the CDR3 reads CASSTKTGYQETQYF. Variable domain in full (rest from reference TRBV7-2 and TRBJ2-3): GAGVSQSPSNKVTEKGKDVELRCDPISGHTALYWYRQSLGQGLEFLIYFQGNSAPDKSGLPSDRFSAERTGGSVSTLTIQRTQQEDSAVYLCASSTKTGYQETQYFGPGTRLTVL.

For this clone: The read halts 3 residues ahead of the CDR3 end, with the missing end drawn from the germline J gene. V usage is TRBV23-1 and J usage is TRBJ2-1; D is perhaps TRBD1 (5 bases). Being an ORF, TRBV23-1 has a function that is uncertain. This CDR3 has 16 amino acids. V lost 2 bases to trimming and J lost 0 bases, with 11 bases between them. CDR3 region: CASSQGGRASYNEQFF. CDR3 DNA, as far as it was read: TGCGCCAGCAGTCAAGGCGGCAGGGCCTCCTACAATGAG.

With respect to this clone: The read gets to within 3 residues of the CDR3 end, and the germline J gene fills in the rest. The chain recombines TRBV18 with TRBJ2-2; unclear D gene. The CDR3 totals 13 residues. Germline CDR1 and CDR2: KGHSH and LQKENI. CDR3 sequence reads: CASSPPGGEKLFF. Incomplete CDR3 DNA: TGTGCCAGCTCACCACCCGGCGGAGAAAAG.

The DNA read from the CDR3 is TGCGCCAGCAGCCCGAGGGACAGGGGGTTTCAGCCC. It codes for CASSPRDRGFQP. The whole CDR3 region reads CASSPRDRGFQPQHF. This chain joins TRBV4-1 and TRBJ1-5; 11 bases are a match to TRBD1. The CDR3 end lies 3 residues beyond the end of the read and is filled in from the germline J gene. CDR1 is MGHRA and CDR2 is YSYEKL in the germline V gene. Losses at the gene ends were 4 bases for V and 6 bases for J; bases not matched to a gene: 5. The CDR3 has 15 residues.

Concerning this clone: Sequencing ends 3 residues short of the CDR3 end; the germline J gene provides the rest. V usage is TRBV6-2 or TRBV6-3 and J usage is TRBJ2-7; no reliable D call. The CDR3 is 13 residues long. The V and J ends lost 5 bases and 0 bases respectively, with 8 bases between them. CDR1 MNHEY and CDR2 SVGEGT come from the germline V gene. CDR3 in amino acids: CASSTTFSYEQYF. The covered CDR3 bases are TGTGCCAGCAGTACGACATTCTCCTACGAG.

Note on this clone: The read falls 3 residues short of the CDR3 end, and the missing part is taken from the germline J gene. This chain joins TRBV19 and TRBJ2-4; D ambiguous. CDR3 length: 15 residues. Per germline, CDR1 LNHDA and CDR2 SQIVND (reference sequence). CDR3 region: CASTLGPHSIYGQYF. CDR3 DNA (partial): TGTGCCAGTACTTTGGGTCCCCACAGTATCTATGGT.

Incomplete CDR3 DNA: TGTGCCAGCTCGCCCGGGGGGGCGGATACG. It is translated as CASSPGGADT. The entire CDR3 protein is CASSPGGADTQYF. V is TRBV18 and J is TRBJ2-3, with TRBD2 identical over 8 bases. The read comes to an end 3 residues before the CDR3 does, leaving the germline J gene to fill in the end. V shed 6 bases and J 6 bases; nucleotides not matched to a gene: 5. Germline CDR1 and CDR2: KGHSH and LQKENI. There are 13 residues in the CDR3. The whole variable domain, remainder taken from reference TRBV18 and TRBJ2-3, is NAGVMQNPRHLVRRRGQEARLRCSPMKGHSHVYWYRQLPEEGLKFMVYLQKENIIDESGMPKERFSAEFPKEGPSILRIQQVVRGDSAAYFCASSPGGADTQYFGPGTRLTVL.

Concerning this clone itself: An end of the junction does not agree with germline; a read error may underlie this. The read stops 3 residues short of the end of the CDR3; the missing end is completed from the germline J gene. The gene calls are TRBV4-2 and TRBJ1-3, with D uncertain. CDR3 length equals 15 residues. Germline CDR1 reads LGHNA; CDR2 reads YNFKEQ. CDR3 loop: CASSQAQDSGNTIYF. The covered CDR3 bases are TGCGCCAGCAGCCAAGCCCAGGACTCTGGAAACACC.

The sequenced CDR3 bases are TGTGCCAGCAGTGAAGGACAGGGAATTTCACCG. Its translation is CASSEGQGISP. From start to end, the CDR3 is CASSEGQGISPLFF. This chain connects TRBV2 to TRBJ2-2, with 7 bases lining up with TRBD1. The read ends 3 residues before the CDR3 terminus; that terminus is restored from the germline J gene. The germline gives CDR1 SNHLY, CDR2 FYNNEI. The CDR3 runs to 14 residues.